This T cell receptor (beta chain) emerged from a study of blood T cells in healthy people across ages. Whole-study context: Per every two T cells, about one barcoded beta molecule was captured by template switching. General study points: As naive T cell percentage varied, TCR beta diversity correlated strongly with it. There were more naive CD4+ cells and higher diversity in long-lived donors than in aged donors.

The authors ran a second PCR of about 6 to 11 cycles using a sample-barcoded 5' primer and a J-beta primer mix. Each CDR3 protein gets one entry after TCRdb re-called the 5' RACE reads with MiXCR. The repertoire consists of hundreds of thousands of distinct CDR3 sequences, with more than 40% occurring once and the leading ten covering 20% to 25%. With respect to this clonotype: Its antigen is undetermined.

V dropped 0 bases and J dropped 5; count of bases not matched to a gene: 4. Germline loops: CDR1 SGHRS, CDR2 YFSETQ. This CDR3 region has 15 residues. This rearrangement joins TRBV5-1 to TRBJ2-1, with 8 bases lining up with TRBD2. The origin of this receptor is a woman aged 60-75 years in good health. Sequenced input: blood. Written as DNA, the CDR3 is TGCGCCAGCAGCTTGGTTCGGGGGGGCAACAATGAGCAGTTCTTC. This translates into CASSLVRGGNNEQFF.